This T cell receptor beta chain derives from a study of shared clonotypes between healthy human individuals. Study context: In total, the donors were a couple of women and a few men aged 18 to 49. The study used three CD4 naive, three CD4 memory, two CD8 naive and one CD8 memory plate per donor. General observations from the study: Four donors shared approximately 5% of their naive CD4 clonotypes.

TCRdb's copy holds only in-frame clones and misses some; the assay was immunoSEQ multiplex PCR. The table lists a few million clones, 90% to 96% of them singletons. The CDR3 runs 14 residues. Per germline, CDR1 SGDLS and CDR2 YYNGEE. The V end was cut by 0 bases, the J end by 2 bases, with 7 bases between. Adult donors, all healthy and HIV-negative, had no recent acute infections or vaccinations. This clone came up once. Its cognate antigen is unknown. This chain links TRBV9 with TRBJ2-3; D remains unclear. This sequence originates from a man between 18 and 35 years old in good health. The sequencing input was naive CD4+ T cells sorted from blood. Subset defined: CD45RA+ positively selected. CDR3: CASSVESNTDTQYF. The CDR3, as DNA: TGTGCCAGCAGCGTAGAGTCTAACACAGATACGCAGTATTTT.